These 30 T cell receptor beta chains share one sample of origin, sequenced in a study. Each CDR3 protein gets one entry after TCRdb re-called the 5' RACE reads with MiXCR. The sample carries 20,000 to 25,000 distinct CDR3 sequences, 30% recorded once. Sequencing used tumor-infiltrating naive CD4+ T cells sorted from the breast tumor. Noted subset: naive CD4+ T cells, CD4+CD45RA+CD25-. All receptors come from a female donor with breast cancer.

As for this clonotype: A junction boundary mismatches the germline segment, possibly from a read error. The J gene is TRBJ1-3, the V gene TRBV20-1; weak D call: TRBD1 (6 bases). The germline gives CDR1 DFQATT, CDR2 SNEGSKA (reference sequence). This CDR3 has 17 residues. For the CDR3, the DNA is TGCAGTGCTAGAGATTTGAGGGGGGAATTCTCTGGAAACACCGTATATTTT. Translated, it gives CSARDLRGEFSGNTVYF.

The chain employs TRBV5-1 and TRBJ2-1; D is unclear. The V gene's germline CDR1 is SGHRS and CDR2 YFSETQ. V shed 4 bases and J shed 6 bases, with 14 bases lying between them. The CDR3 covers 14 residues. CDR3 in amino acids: CASSQSVGFNEQFF. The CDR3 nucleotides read TGCGCCAGCAGCCAATCCGTGGGGTTCAATGAGCAGTTCTTC.

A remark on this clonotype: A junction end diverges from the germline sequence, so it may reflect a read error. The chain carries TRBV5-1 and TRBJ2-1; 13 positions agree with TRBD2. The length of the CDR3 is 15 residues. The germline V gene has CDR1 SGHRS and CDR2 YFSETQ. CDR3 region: CASSWGLAGRDEQSF. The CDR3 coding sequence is TGCGCCAGCAGCTGGGGACTAGCGGGACGGGATGAGCAGTCCTTC.

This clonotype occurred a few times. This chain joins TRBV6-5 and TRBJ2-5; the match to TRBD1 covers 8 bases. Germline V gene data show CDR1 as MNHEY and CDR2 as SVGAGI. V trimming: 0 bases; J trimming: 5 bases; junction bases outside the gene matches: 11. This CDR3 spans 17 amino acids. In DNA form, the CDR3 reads TGTGCCAGCAGTTACTCGCGGAGACAGGGGTATTGGGAGACCCAGTACTTC. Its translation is CASSYSRRQGYWETQYF.

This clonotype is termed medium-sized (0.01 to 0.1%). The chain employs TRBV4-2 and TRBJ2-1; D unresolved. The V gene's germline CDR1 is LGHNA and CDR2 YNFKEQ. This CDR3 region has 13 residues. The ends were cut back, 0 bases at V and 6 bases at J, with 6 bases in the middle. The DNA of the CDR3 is TGTGCCAGCAGCCAAGAAGGCCGCAATGAGCAGTTCTTC. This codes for CASSQEGRNEQFF.

CDR3 in amino acids: CASSVGQGAYQPQHF. The DNA for the CDR3 is TGTGCCAGTAGTGTGGGACAGGGGGCTTATCAGCCCCAGCATTTT. V is TRBV19 and J is TRBJ1-5; 12 bases are shared with TRBD1. This CDR3 comprises 15 residues. Trimming took 5 bases from V and 5 from J; bases not matched to a gene: 4. Germline loops: CDR1 LNHDA, CDR2 SQIVND (reference sequence).

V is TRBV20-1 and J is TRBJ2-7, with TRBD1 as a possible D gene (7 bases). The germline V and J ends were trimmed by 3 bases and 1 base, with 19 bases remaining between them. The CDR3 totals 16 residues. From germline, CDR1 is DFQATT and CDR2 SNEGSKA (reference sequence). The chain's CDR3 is CSASDPGGTLSYEQYF. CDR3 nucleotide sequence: TGCAGTGCTAGCGACCCAGGGGGGACACTTTCCTACGAGCAGTACTTC.

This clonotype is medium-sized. CDR3 protein: CASSNKREGAYNEQFF. The CDR3 region has the DNA TGTGCCAGCAGCAATAAGCGGGAGGGCGCCTACAATGAGCAGTTCTTC. The chain uses TRBV6-6 and TRBJ2-1, with 10 nucleotides matching TRBD2. The CDR3 runs 16 residues. CDR1 and CDR2 (germline): MNHNY, SVGAGI (reference sequence). V dropped 6 bases and J dropped 2; count of bases not matched to a gene: 7.

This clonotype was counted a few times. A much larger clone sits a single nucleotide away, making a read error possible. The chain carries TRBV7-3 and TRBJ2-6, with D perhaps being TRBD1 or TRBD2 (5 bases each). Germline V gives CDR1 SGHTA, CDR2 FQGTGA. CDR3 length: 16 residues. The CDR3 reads CASSLRPSTGASVLTF. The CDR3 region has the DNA TGTGCCAGCAGCCTAAGGCCTTCAACCGGGGCCAGCGTCCTGACTTTC.

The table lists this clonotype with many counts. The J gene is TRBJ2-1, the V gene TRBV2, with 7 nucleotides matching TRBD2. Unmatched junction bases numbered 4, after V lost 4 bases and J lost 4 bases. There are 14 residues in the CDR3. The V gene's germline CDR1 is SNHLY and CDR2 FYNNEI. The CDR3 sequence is CASSVPSGYNEQFF. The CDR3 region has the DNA TGTGCCAGCAGTGTCCCTAGCGGATACAATGAGCAGTTCTTC.

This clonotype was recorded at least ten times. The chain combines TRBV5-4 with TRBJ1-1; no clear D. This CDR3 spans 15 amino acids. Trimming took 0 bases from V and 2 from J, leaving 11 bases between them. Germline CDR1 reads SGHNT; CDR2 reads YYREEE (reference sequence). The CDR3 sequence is CASSLAGLGNTEAFF. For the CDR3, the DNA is TGTGCCAGCAGCTTGGCCGGGTTAGGCAACACTGAAGCTTTCTTT.

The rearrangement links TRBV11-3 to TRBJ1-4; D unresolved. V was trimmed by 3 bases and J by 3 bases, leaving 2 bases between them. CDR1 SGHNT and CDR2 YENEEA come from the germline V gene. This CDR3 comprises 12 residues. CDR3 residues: CASSFSNEKLFF. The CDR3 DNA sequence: TGTGCCAGCAGCTTCTCTAATGAAAAACTGTTTTTT.

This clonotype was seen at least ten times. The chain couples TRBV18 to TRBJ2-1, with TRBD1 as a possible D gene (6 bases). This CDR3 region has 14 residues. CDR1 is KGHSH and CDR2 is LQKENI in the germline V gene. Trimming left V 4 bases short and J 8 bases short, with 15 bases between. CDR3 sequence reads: CASSQNQGSHEQFF. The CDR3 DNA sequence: TGTGCCAGCTCACAAAACCAGGGGTCCCATGAGCAGTTCTTC.

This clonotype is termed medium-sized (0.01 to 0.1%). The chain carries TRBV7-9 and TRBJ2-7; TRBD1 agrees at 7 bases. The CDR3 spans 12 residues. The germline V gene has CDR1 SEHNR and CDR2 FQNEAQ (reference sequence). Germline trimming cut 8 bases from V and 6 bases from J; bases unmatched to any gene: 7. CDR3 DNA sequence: TGTGCCAGCGGCAGACAGGGTCGCGAGCAGTACTTC. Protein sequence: CASGRQGREQYF.

CDR3 residues: CASSTSQNTGELFF. The DNA of the CDR3 is TGTGCCAGCAGCACGAGTCAGAACACCGGGGAGCTGTTTTTT. The chain combines TRBV9 with TRBJ2-2; no definite D call. V was shortened by 4 bases and J by 1 base, with 8 bases between the two germline ends. Germline V gene lookup returns CDR1 SGDLS and CDR2 YYNGEE. The CDR3 runs 14 residues.

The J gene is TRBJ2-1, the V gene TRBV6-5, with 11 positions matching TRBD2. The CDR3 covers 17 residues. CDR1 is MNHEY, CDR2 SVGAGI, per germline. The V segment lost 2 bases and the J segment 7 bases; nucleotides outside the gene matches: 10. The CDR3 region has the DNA TGTGCCAGCAGTTACAGGCGACTAGCGGGGTTTAGTAATGAGCAGTTCTTC. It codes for CASSYRRLAGFSNEQFF.

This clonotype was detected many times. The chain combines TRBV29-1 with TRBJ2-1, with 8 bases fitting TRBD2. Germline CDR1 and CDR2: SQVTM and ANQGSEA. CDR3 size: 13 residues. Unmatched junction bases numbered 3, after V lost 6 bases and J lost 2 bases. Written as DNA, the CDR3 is TGCAGCGTCAATAGCGGGACCTACAATGAGCAGTTCTTC. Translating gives CSVNSGTYNEQFF.

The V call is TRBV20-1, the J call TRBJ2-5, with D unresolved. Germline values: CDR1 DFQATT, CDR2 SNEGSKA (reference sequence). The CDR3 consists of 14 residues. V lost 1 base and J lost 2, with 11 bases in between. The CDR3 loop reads CSARGLGGQETQYF. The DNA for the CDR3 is TGCAGTGCTAGAGGCCTGGGCGGTCAAGAGACCCAGTACTTC.

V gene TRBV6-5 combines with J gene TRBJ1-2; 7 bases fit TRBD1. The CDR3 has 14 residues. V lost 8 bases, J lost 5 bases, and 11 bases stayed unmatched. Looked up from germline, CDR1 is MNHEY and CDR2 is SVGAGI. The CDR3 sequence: CASYSYSGGYGYTF. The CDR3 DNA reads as TGTGCCAGCTACAGTTACTCAGGGGGATATGGCTACACCTTC.

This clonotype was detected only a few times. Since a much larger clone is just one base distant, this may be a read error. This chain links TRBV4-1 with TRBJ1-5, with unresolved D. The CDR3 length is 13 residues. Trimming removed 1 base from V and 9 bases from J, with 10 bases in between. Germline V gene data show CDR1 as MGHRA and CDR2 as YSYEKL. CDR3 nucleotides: TGCGCCAGCAGCCAAGTCGTCATAACGCCCCAGCATTTT. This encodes CASSQVVITPQHF.

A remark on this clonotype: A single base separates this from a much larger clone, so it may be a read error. CDR3 sequence reads: CATNRLTSGSHETQYF. In DNA form, the CDR3 reads TGTGCCACAAACCGACTCACTAGCGGGTCCCATGAGACCCAGTACTTC. The chain carries TRBV15 and TRBJ2-5, with 9 bases identical to TRBD2. V trimming: 9 bases; J trimming: 5 bases; junction bases outside the gene matches: 16. CDR3 length: 16 residues. The germline V gene has CDR1 LNHNV and CDR2 YYDKDF (reference sequence).

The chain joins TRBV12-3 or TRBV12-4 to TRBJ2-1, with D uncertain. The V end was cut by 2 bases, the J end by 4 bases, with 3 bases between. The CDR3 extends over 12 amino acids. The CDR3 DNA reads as TGTGCCAGCAGTTTACTGTACAATGAGCAGTTCTTC. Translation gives CASSLLYNEQFF.

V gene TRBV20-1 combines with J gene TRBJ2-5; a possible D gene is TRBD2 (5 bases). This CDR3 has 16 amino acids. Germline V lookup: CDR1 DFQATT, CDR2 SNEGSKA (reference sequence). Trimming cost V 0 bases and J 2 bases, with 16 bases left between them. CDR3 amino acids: CSARESTRFPQETQYF. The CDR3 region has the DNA TGCAGTGCTAGAGAGAGCACTAGATTCCCTCAAGAGACCCAGTACTTC.

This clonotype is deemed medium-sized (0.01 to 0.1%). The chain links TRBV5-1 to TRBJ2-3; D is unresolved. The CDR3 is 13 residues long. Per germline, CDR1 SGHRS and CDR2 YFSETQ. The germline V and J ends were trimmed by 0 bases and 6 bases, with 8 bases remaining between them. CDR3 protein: CASSLATGDTQYF. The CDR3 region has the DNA TGCGCCAGCAGCTTGGCGACTGGGGATACGCAGTATTTT.

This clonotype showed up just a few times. The CDR3 reads CASSVVAGGFTEAFF. CDR3 sequence (DNA): TGTGCCAGCAGCGTAGTTGCAGGGGGCTTCACTGAAGCTTTCTTT. This rearrangement joins TRBV9 to TRBJ1-1, with TRBD1 matching over 8 bases. V was clipped by 0 bases and J by 4 bases; unmatched bases: 5. The V gene's germline CDR1 is SGDLS and CDR2 YYNGEE. The CDR3 is 15 amino acids.

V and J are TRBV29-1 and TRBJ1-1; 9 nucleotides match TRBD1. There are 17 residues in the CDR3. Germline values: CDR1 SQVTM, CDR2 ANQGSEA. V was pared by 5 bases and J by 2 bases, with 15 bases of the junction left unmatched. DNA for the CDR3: TGCAGCGTTCGTGGTTGGACAGGGGAGGGGTTCAACACTGAAGCTTTCTTT. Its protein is CSVRGWTGEGFNTEAFF.

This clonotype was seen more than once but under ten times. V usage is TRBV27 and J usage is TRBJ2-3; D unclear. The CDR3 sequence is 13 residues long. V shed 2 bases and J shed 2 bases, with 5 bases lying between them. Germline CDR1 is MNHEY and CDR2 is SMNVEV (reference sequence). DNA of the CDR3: TGTGCCAGCAGTTTACCAAACACAGATACGCAGTATTTT. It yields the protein CASSLPNTDTQYF.

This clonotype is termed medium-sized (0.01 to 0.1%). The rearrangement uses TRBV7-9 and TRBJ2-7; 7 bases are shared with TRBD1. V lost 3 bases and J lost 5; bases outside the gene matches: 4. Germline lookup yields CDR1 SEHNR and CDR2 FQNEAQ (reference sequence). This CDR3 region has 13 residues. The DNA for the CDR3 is TGTGCCAGCAGCTTGGGGACAGTCAACGAGCAGTACTTC. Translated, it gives CASSLGTVNEQYF.

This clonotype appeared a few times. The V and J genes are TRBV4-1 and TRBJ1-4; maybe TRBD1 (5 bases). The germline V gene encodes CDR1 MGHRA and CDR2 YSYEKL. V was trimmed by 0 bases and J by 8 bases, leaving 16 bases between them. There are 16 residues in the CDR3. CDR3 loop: CASSQEAWGVREKLFF. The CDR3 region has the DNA TGCGCCAGCAGCCAAGAAGCGTGGGGGGTAAGGGAAAAACTGTTTTTT.

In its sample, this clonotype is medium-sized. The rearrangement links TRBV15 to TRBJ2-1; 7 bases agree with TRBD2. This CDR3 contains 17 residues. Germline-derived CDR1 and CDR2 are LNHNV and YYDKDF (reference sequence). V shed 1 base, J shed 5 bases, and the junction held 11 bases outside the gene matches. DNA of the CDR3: TGTGCCACCAGCAGAGTGGGGGGACTATCGTCTAACAATGAGCAGTTCTTC. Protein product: CATSRVGGLSSNNEQFF. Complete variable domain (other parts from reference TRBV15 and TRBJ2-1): DAMVIQNPRYQVTQFGKPVTLSCSQTLNHNVMYWYQQKSSQAPKLLFHYYDKDFNNEADTPDNFQSRRPNTSFCFLDIRSPGLGDTAMYLCATSRVGGLSSNNEQFFGPGTRLTVL.